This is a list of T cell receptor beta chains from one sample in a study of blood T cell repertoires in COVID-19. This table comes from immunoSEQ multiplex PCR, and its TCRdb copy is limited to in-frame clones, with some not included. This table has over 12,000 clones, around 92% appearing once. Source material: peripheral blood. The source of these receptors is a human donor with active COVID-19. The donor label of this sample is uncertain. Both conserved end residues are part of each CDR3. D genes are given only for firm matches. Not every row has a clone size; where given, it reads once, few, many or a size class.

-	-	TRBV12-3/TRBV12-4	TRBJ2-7	CASSFGGVEQYF	TGTGCCAGCAGCTTCGGGGGTGTCGAGCAGTACTTC
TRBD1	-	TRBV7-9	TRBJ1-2	CASSRAGGGGYTF	TGTGCCAGCAGCCGGGCAGGGGGAGGTGGCTACACCTTC
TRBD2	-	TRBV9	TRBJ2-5	CASRLSGGQETQYF	TGTGCCAGCAGATTGAGCGGGGGGCAAGAGACCCAGTACTTC
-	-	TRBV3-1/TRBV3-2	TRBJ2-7	CASSQVADYEQYF	TGTGCCAGCAGCCAAGTGGCTGACTACGAGCAGTACTTC
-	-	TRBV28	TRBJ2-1	CATRSSGNYNEQFF	TGTGCCACGCGGAGTAGCGGAAATTACAATGAGCAGTTCTTC
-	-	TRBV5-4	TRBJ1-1	CASSMEGQGNTEAFF	TGTGCCAGCAGTATGGAAGGGCAGGGGAACACTGAAGCTTTCTTT
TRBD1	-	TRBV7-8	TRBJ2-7	CASSQSPGTGDEQYF	TGTGCCAGCAGCCAAAGTCCCGGGACAGGGGATGAGCAGTACTTC
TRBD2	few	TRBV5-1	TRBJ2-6	CASSLSFSGTRRTGANVLTF	TGCGCCAGCAGCTTGTCGTTTTCTGGGACTAGGAGGACTGGGGCCAACGTCCTGACTTTC
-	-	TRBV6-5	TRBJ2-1	CASSLYRTSSYNEQFF	TGTGCCAGCAGTTTATACAGGACCAGCTCCTACAATGAGCAGTTCTTC
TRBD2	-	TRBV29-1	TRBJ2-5	CSAKRGEETQYF	TGCAGCGCAAAGCGGGGGGAAGAGACCCAGTACTTC
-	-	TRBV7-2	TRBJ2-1	CASSLASGALGEQFF	TGTGCCAGCAGCTTAGCATCTGGGGCTTTGGGTGAGCAGTTCTTC
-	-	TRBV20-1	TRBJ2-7	CSASDGNYEQYF	TGCAGTGCTAGTGACGGAAACTACGAGCAGTACTTC
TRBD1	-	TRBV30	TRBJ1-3	CAWSVWTGDVLSGNTIYF	TGTGCCTGGAGTGTTTGGACAGGGGACGTTCTCTCTGGAAACACCATATATTTT
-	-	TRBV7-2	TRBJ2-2	CASSFLAKWQQGTGELFF	TGTGCCAGCAGCTTCCTCGCGAAGTGGCAGCAGGGCACCGGGGAGCTGTTTTTT
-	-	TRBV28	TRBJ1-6	CASSLDSRFEWGSYNSPLHF	TGTGCCAGCAGTCTTGACAGCCGTTTTGAATGGGGCTCCTATAATTCACCCCTCCACTTT
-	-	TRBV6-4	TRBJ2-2	CASSEELARGTGELFF	TGTGCCAGCAGTGAGGAACTAGCACGGGGCACCGGGGAGCTGTTTTTT
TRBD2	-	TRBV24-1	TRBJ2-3	CATSDDSSSGATDTQYF	TGTGCCACCAGTGATGATTCTTCTAGCGGGGCCACAGATACGCAGTATTTT
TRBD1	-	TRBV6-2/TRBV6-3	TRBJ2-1	CASSYRDRPYNEQFF	TGTGCCAGCAGTTACAGGGACAGGCCATACAATGAGCAGTTCTTC
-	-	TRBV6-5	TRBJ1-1	CASSYGRATEAFF	TGTGCCAGCAGTTACGGGAGGGCCACTGAAGCTTTCTTT
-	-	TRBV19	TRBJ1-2	CASSNLPGRGDYGYTF	TGTGCCAGTAGTAACCTTCCGGGACGGGGGGACTATGGCTACACCTTC
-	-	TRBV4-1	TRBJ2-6	CASSQEGAGLTGANVLTF	TGCGCCAGCAGCCAAGAAGGGGCAGGGTTAACTGGGGCCAACGTCCTGACTTTC
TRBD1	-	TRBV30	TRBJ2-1	CAWGQGRNEQFF	TGTGCCTGGGGACAGGGGCGGAATGAGCAGTTCTTC
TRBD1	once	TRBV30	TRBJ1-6	CAWSVRGNSPLHF	TGTGCCTGGTCCGTCAGGGGGAATTCACCCCTCCACTTT
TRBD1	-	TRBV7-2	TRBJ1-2	CASSSSPDRATLNYGYTF	TGTGCCAGCAGCTCATCCCCCGACAGGGCCACTCTAAACTATGGCTACACCTTC
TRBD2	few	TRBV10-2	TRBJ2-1	CASLGLAESSYNEQFF	TGCGCCAGCCTCGGACTAGCAGAAAGCTCCTACAATGAGCAGTTCTTC
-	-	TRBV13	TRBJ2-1	CASSLKMGGRGGEQFF	TGTGCCAGCAGCTTAAAGATGGGTGGGAGAGGAGGTGAGCAGTTCTTC
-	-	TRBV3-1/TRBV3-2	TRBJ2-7	CASSLDISYEQYF	TGTGCCAGCAGTCTGGACATCTCCTACGAGCAGTACTTC
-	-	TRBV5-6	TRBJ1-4	CASSLWWRGEKLFF	TGTGCCAGCAGCTTGTGGTGGAGAGGTGAAAAACTGTTTTTT
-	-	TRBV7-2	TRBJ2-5	CASSPGDAATETQYF	TGTGCCAGCAGCCCGGGGGACGCCGCAACAGAGACCCAGTACTTC
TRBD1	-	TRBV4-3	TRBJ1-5	CASSEDRYQPQHF	TGCGCCAGCAGTGAGGACAGGTATCAGCCCCAGCATTTT
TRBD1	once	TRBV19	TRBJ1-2	CASSIRQGENYGYTF	TGTGCCAGTAGTATACGCCAGGGGGAAAACTATGGCTACACCTTC
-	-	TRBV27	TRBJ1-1	CASSLSLNTEAFF	TGTGCCAGCAGTTTATCACTAAACACTGAAGCTTTCTTT
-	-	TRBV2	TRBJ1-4	CASRATPGHPSNEKLFF	TGTGCCAGCAGAGCTACACCGGGACATCCATCTAATGAAAAACTGTTTTTT
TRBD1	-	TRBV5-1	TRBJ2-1	CASSIPGQGADEQFF	TGCGCCAGCAGTATACCGGGACAGGGGGCGGATGAGCAGTTCTTC
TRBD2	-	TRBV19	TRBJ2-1	CASSAGTSGTYNEQFF	TGTGCCAGTAGTGCCGGGACTAGCGGAACCTACAATGAGCAGTTCTTC
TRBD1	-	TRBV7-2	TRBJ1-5	CASSPGQQNQPQHF	TGTGCCAGCAGCCCGGGACAGCAGAATCAGCCCCAGCATTTT
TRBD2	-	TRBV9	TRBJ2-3	CASSVGTRGASTDTQYF	TGTGCCAGCAGCGTTGGGACTAGGGGTGCTAGCACAGATACGCAGTATTTT
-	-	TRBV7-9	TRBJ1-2	CASSLGEWYGYTF	TGTGCCAGCAGCCTAGGGGAGTGGTATGGCTACACCTTC
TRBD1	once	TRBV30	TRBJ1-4	CAWSERTGGSEKLFF	TGTGCCTGGAGCGAAAGGACAGGGGGATCGGAAAAACTGTTTTTT
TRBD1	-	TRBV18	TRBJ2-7	CASSPFETGTYEQYF	TGTGCCAGCTCACCATTTGAGACAGGGACCTACGAGCAGTACTTC
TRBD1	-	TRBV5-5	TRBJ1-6	CASSAGTGNSPLHF	TGTGCCAGCAGCGCCGGGACAGGGAATTCACCCCTCCACTTT
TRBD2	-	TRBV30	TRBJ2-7	CAWSPTSGRAYEQYF	TGTGCCTGGAGTCCCACTAGCGGGAGGGCCTACGAGCAGTACTTC
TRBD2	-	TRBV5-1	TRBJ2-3	CASSRTSGGTSTDTQYF	TGCGCCAGCAGCCGGACTAGCGGGGGAACTAGCACAGATACGCAGTATTTT
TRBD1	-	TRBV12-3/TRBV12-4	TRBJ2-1	CASSPPRGQGTFF	TGTGCCAGCAGTCCCCCCCGGGGACAGGGTACGTTCTTC
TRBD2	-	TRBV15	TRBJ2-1	CATSRVVFAGGHEQFF	TGTGCCACCAGCAGAGTAGTGTTTGCGGGGGGCCATGAGCAGTTCTTC
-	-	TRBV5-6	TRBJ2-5	CASSGGGRAQGETQYF	TGTGCCAGCAGCGGGGGGGGCAGGGCCCAGGGAGAGACCCAGTACTTC
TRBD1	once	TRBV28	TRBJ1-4	CASRSRQGGVF	TGTGCCAGCAGATCAAGACAGGGGGGGGTTTTT
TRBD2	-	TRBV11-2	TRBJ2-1	CASSLDGRANNEQFF	TGTGCCAGCAGCTTAGACGGGAGGGCCAACAATGAGCAGTTCTTC
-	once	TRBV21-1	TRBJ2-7	CASSKRTTSEDDEQYF	TGTGCCAGCAGCAAAAGGACGACTTCGGAGGACGACGAGCAGTACTTC
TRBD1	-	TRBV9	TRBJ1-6	CASSTRSGQFYNSPLHF	TGTGCCAGCAGCACAAGATCGGGACAGTTCTATAATTCACCCCTCCACTTT
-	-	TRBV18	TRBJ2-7	CASSPQGGNVGEQYF	TGTGCCAGCTCACCACAGGGGGGGAATGTAGGCGAGCAGTACTTC
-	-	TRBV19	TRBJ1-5	CASSIESGAGWQPQHF	TGTGCCAGTAGTATAGAATCTGGGGCAGGGTGGCAGCCCCAGCATTTT
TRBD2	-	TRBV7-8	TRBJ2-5	CASSIEKLANQETQYF	TGTGCCAGCAGCATAGAGAAACTAGCGAACCAAGAGACCCAGTACTTC